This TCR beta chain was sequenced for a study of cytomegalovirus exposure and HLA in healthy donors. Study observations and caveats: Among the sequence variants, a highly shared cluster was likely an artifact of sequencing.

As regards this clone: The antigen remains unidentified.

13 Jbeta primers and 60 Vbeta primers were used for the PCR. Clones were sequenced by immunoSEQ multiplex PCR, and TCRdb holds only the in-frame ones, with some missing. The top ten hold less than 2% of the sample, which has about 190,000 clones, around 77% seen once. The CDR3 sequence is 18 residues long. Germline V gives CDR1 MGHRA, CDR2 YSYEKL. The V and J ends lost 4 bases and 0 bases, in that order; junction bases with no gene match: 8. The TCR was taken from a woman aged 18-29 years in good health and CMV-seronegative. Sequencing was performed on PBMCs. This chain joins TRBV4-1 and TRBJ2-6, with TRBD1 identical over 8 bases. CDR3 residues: CASSPRDRPLSGANVLTF. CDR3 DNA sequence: TGCGCCAGCAGCCCCCGGGACAGGCCACTCTCTGGGGCCAACGTCCTGACTTTC.